A selection of T cell receptor beta chains follows, all from one sample in a study of blood T cells in healthy people across ages. TCRdb re-analysed the 5' RACE reads in MiXCR, keeping a single row per CDR3 protein. The sample shows about 1 million distinct CDR3 sequences, 35% to 50% of them seen only once. Sample: blood. All receptors come from a woman aged 55-70 years in good health. The CDR3 runs from the conserved cysteine through the conserved F or W. The D gene is left open where the match is weak. Clone size is given for some rows only: seen once, a few or many times, or a class if the clone is expanded.

j_gene	d_gene	len	abundance	v_gene	CDR3aa	CDR3nt
TRBJ2-1	TRBD2	18	.	TRBV4-3	CASSQVGLAGRSYNEQFF	TGCGCCAGCAGCCAAGTGGGACTAGCGGGAAGGTCCTACAATGAGCAGTTCTTC
TRBJ1-5	.	15	.	TRBV20-1	CSASAEAYSNQPQHF	TGCAGTGCTAGCGCGGAGGCTTATAGCAATCAGCCCCAGCATTTT
TRBJ2-1	.	13	.	TRBV5-1	CASRLEVSNEQFF	TGCGCCAGTAGACTGGAAGTATCCAATGAGCAGTTCTTC
TRBJ2-3	TRBD1	15	.	TRBV12-3/TRBV12-4	CASSPRQGITDTQYF	TGTGCCAGCAGCCCCCGACAGGGCATCACAGATACGCAGTATTTT
TRBJ2-1	TRBD1	16	.	TRBV10-3	CAISGKTGEGYNEQFF	TGTGCCATCAGTGGGAAGACAGGGGAAGGCTACAATGAGCAGTTCTTC
TRBJ1-5	.	17	.	TRBV20-1	CSAREGRAPFSNQPQHF	TGCAGTGCTAGAGAGGGCAGGGCTCCTTTTAGCAATCAGCCCCAGCATTTT
TRBJ2-7	TRBD1	16	.	TRBV6-2/TRBV6-3	CASSMGRRTGDYEQYF	TGTGCCAGCAGTATGGGACGCAGGACAGGGGACTACGAGCAGTACTTC
TRBJ2-1	.	16	few	TRBV7-2	CASSLGAGPPLDEQFF	TGTGCCAGCAGCTTAGGGGCTGGGCCTCCCCTTGATGAGCAGTTCTTC
TRBJ2-5	TRBD1	15	few	TRBV6-7	CASSCMTGAQETQYF	TGTGCCAGCAGTTGCATGACAGGGGCGCAAGAGACCCAGTACTTC
TRBJ2-7	.	17	.	TRBV14	CASSQGVVTDSYNEQYF	TGTGCCAGCAGCCAAGGGGTGGTGACAGACTCCTACAATGAGCAGTACTTC
TRBJ2-5	TRBD1	15	.	TRBV10-3	CAISEGQGPWETQYF	TGTGCCATCAGTGAGGGACAGGGGCCTTGGGAGACCCAGTACTTC
TRBJ1-5	TRBD1	16	.	TRBV5-1	CASSYTGTGRNQPQHF	TGCGCCAGCAGCTACACCGGGACAGGGAGGAATCAGCCCCAGCATTTT
TRBJ1-6	.	13	few	TRBV12-3/TRBV12-4	CASSVTDYSPLHF	TGTGCCAGCAGTGTAACAGACTATTCACCCCTCCACTTT
TRBJ2-3	.	13	.	TRBV20-1	CSARDVLADTQYF	TGCAGTGCTAGAGATGTCCTGGCAGATACGCAGTATTTT
TRBJ2-5	.	15	few	TRBV20-1	CSARGLNLGEETQYF	TGCAGTGCTAGAGGCCTAAACCTGGGGGAAGAGACCCAGTACTTC
TRBJ1-1	.	13	.	TRBV7-2	CASSLDRWTEAFF	TGTGCCAGCAGCTTAGACAGATGGACTGAAGCTTTCTTT
TRBJ2-3	TRBD2	16	.	TRBV5-6	CASSLGLAGAMDTQYF	TGTGCCAGCAGCCTGGGACTAGCGGGAGCTATGGATACGCAGTATTTT
TRBJ2-1	TRBD2	15	few	TRBV6-5	CASSTRLAGTNEQFF	TGTGCCAGCAGTACCCGACTAGCGGGAACGAATGAGCAGTTCTTC
TRBJ2-3	.	14	.	TRBV2	CASRESSSTDTQYF	TGTGCCAGCAGGGAATCTAGCAGCACAGATACGCAGTATTTT
TRBJ2-5	.	14	many	TRBV5-6	CASSLQALRETQYF	TGTGCCAGCAGCCTCCAGGCCCTACGGGAGACCCAGTACTTC
TRBJ2-1	TRBD2	14	.	TRBV20-1	CSGGGREGIFEQFF	TGCAGTGGAGGGGGGCGGGAGGGTATATTTGAGCAGTTCTTC
TRBJ2-3	.	13	.	TRBV20-1	CSASGRVGNTQYF	TGCAGTGCGAGCGGCAGGGTTGGAAATACGCAGTATTTT
TRBJ1-2	TRBD1	14	.	TRBV29-1	CSVEIQGARGGYTF	TGCAGCGTTGAGATTCAGGGGGCGCGAGGTGGCTACACCTTC
TRBJ2-3	TRBD1	15	.	TRBV5-1	CASSRTGVDTDTQYF	TGCGCCAGCAGCAGGACAGGGGTGGACACAGATACGCAGTATTTT
TRBJ2-1	.	14	.	TRBV20-1	CSASGRSSYNEQFF	TGCAGTGCTAGTGGACGTAGCTCCTACAATGAGCAGTTCTTC
TRBJ2-3	.	15	many	TRBV29-1	CSVEVFELRTDTQYF	TGCAGCGTTGAAGTCTTCGAACTTCGCACAGATACGCAGTATTTT
TRBJ1-6	.	15	few	TRBV5-1	CASSLVPDTNSPLHF	TGTGCCAGCAGCTTGGTACCGGACACAAATTCACCCCTCCACTTT
TRBJ1-2	TRBD1	14	.	TRBV6-5	CASTLTTGFHGYTF	TGTGCCAGCACCCTTACGACAGGGTTCCATGGCTACACCTTC
TRBJ2-1	.	15	few	TRBV5-6	CASSGGSSSYNEQFF	TGTGCCAGCAGCGGGGGTTCTAGCTCCTACAATGAGCAGTTCTTC